These 21 T cell receptor beta chains came from one sample sequenced in a study of blood T cell repertoires in COVID-19. Assay used: immunoSEQ multiplex PCR; TCRdb lists only in-frame clones, some missing. This table holds about 400,000 clones, roughly 91% found once. The sample consisted of PBMCs or T cells enriched from blood (not recorded which). Source of these receptors: a woman aged 25 to 39 who had recovered from COVID-19.

This clone came up once. This sequence joins TRBV24-1 and TRBJ2-3; D gene ambiguous. Germline CDR1 KGHDR, CDR2 SFDVKD. V lost 4 bases and J lost 1, with 8 bases in between. This CDR3 region has 14 residues. The CDR3, as DNA: TGTGCCACCAGTGACGCAAGAGGCACAGATACGCAGTATTTT. Protein sequence: CATSDARGTDTQYF.

This clone showed up just once. The chain combines TRBV7-8 with TRBJ2-7, with D perhaps matching TRBD1 (6 bases). With 5 bases removed from V and 6 bases from J, the gap between germline ends came to 14 bases. Germline CDR1 is SGHVS and CDR2 is FQNEAQ. The CDR3 is 13 amino acids. The CDR3 DNA reads TGTGCCAGCAGCGCCCGTGCAGGGGTCGAGCAGTACTTC. Its protein is CASSARAGVEQYF.

The chain is built from TRBV9 and TRBJ1-5; 7 bases align to TRBD1. This CDR3 has 15 residues. CDR1 and CDR2 (germline): SGDLS, YYNGEE. After removal of 0 bases from V and 3 bases from J, the junction contained 3 bases not matched to a gene. In DNA, the CDR3 is TGTGCCAGCAGCGTAGGGGACAGAATCAATCAGCCCCAGCATTTT. This codes for CASSVGDRINQPQHF.

The genes are TRBV19 and TRBJ1-5, with D perhaps matching TRBD1 (5 bases). The V end was cut by 3 bases, the J end by 3 bases, with 9 bases between. CDR1 is LNHDA and CDR2 is SQIVND in the germline V gene (reference sequence). This CDR3 contains 14 residues. This CDR3 reads CASSIPGHNQPQHF. In DNA, the CDR3 is TGTGCCAGTAGTATCCCAGGGCACAATCAGCCCCAGCATTTT.

The V call is TRBV7-6, the J call TRBJ2-3, with 9 positions matching TRBD2. The CDR3 has 18 residues. V lost 3 bases, J lost 6 bases, and 16 bases stayed unmatched. The germline V gene encodes CDR1 SGHVS and CDR2 FNYEAQ. In DNA, the CDR3 is TGTGCCAGCAGCTTGGCGATGTGGCGGGAGGGGGGGCCCGATACGCAGTATTTT. Translating gives CASSLAMWREGGPDTQYF. The full variable domain, rest sourced from reference TRBV7-6 and TRBJ2-3, is GAGVSQSPRYKVTKRGQDVALRCDPISGHVSLYWYRQALGQGPEFLTYFNYEAQQDKSGLPNDRFSAERPEGSISTLTIQRTEQRDSAMYRCASSLAMWREGGPDTQYFGPGTRLTVL.

The CDR3 sequence: CASSNLNSYEGQYF. DNA for the CDR3: TGCGCCAGCAGCAATCTTAACTCCTACGAGGGGCAGTACTTC. The chain recombines TRBV5-1 with TRBJ2-7; TRBD2 is a possible D gene (5 bases). CDR3 length equals 14 residues. Between the trimmed V and J ends, which lost 4 bases and 9 bases, there was a span of 20 bases. The germline V gene encodes CDR1 SGHRS and CDR2 YFSETQ.

The chain carries TRBV18 and TRBJ1-1; D is possibly TRBD1 (5 bases). CDR1 is KGHSH and CDR2 is LQKENI in the germline V gene. V lost 6 bases and J lost 0, with 26 bases in between. The CDR3 has 19 amino acids. CDR3 loop: CASSPFYRRGLNMNTEAFF. For the CDR3, the DNA is TGTGCCAGCTCCCCGTTTTACAGGCGTGGGCTCAATATGAACACTGAAGCTTTCTTT.

The V and J genes are TRBV6-5 and TRBJ2-5; 11 bases match TRBD1. The CDR3 spans 15 residues. Looked up from germline, CDR1 is MNHEY and CDR2 is SVGAGI. V lost 7 bases to trimming and J lost 1 base; unmatched junction nucleotides: 5. CDR3 bases: TGTGCCAGCATGACAGGGACAGGGGGCCAAGAGACCCAGTACTTC. The encoded protein is CASMTGTGGQETQYF.

The CDR3 region is CASSMVGGRLSNEQFF. DNA for the CDR3: TGTGCCAGCAGCATGGTCGGCGGGAGGTTGAGCAATGAGCAGTTCTTC. This chain links TRBV7-6 with TRBJ2-1; TRBD2 matches at 8 bases. CDR3 length equals 16 residues. V was pared by 5 bases and J by 6 bases, with 12 bases of the junction left unmatched. Germline loops: CDR1 SGHVS, CDR2 FNYEAQ.

This chain uses TRBV30 with TRBJ2-7; perhaps TRBD2 as D (5 bases). The V and J ends lost 5 bases and 5 bases respectively, with 16 bases between them. In germline, CDR1 is GTSNPN, CDR2 SVGIG (reference sequence). This CDR3 is built from 13 residues. The chain's CDR3 is CAWFRPGVHEQYF. The CDR3 DNA sequence: TGTGCCTGGTTCCGGCCCGGGGTCCACGAGCAGTACTTC.

This chain's CDR3 is CASSPGLAGDSTDTQYF. The CDR3 coding sequence is TGTGCCAGCAGCCCGGGACTAGCGGGGGATAGCACAGATACGCAGTATTTT. The genes are TRBV13 and TRBJ2-3; 14 bases map to TRBD2. Germline CDR1 and CDR2: PRHDT and FYEKMQ (reference sequence). V shed 5 bases, J shed 0 bases, and the junction held 4 bases outside the gene matches. The CDR3 is 17 residues long.

This rearrangement joins TRBV7-9 to TRBJ1-5; 8 bases match TRBD1. CDR3 length equals 15 residues. V dropped 2 bases and J dropped 8; count of bases not matched to a gene: 8. The germline gives CDR1 SEHNR, CDR2 FQNEAQ (reference sequence). The CDR3 loop is CASSLSPGGREPQHF. The CDR3 DNA is TGTGCCAGCAGCTTATCACCAGGGGGCCGGGAGCCCCAGCATTTT.

The chain joins TRBV13 to TRBJ1-1, with 7 positions matching TRBD1. From germline, CDR1 is PRHDT and CDR2 FYEKMQ (reference sequence). Losses at the gene ends were 5 bases for V and 0 bases for J; bases not matched to a gene: 3. This CDR3 has 14 residues. CDR3 amino acids: CASSRGQVNTEAFF. Written as DNA, the CDR3 is TGTGCCAGCAGCCGAGGACAGGTGAACACTGAAGCTTTCTTT.

The table lists this clone with a count of one. This chain connects TRBV18 to TRBJ1-1; TRBD1 matches 7 bases. Trimming at V came to 3 bases and at J to 7 bases, leaving 5 bases not matched to a gene. CDR1 and CDR2 (germline): KGHSH, LQKENI. The CDR3 is 13 residues long. CDR3 amino acids: CASSPTTGVEAFF. The CDR3 coding sequence is TGTGCCAGCTCACCGACTACAGGGGTTGAAGCTTTCTTT.

The V and J genes are TRBV7-2 and TRBJ2-4; 9 nucleotides agree with TRBD2. Germline CDR1 SGHTA, CDR2 FQGNSA. J lost 4 bases, V lost 6 bases, and 7 bases had no gene match. This CDR3 is 15 amino acids long. The CDR3: CASRPRSGGKNIQYF. The CDR3 nucleotides are TGTGCCAGCAGACCGCGAAGCGGGGGGAAAAACATTCAGTACTTC.

This clone has a handful of counts. The chain couples TRBV29-1 to TRBJ2-2; 11 positions agree with TRBD1. CDR1 is SQVTM and CDR2 is ANQGSEA in the germline V gene. The CDR3 is 16 amino acids. V lost 6 bases and J lost 0; bases outside the gene matches: 6. The CDR3 is CSVAGTGGANTGELFF. The CDR3 DNA reads TGCAGCGTGGCCGGGACAGGGGGAGCGAACACCGGGGAGCTGTTTTTT.

This chain connects TRBV6-5 to TRBJ2-2; 10 bases are a match to TRBD2. Germline assignment: CDR1 MNHEY and CDR2 SVGAGI. With V trimmed by 2 bases and J by 4 bases, 1 base remained unmatched. The CDR3 totals 15 residues. The CDR3 spells CASSYLAGATGELFF. CDR3 in DNA: TGTGCCAGCAGTTACCTAGCGGGAGCCACCGGGGAGCTGTTTTTT.

V gene TRBV25-1 combines with J gene TRBJ2-3; D remains ambiguous. CDR1 is MGHDK and CDR2 is SYGVNS in the germline V gene. Between the trimmed V and J ends, which lost 9 bases and 2 bases, there was a span of 12 bases. CDR3 length equals 13 residues. The DNA of the CDR3 is TGTGCCAGTACTCCCCCCTTCACAGATACGCAGTATTTT. This sequence encodes CASTPPFTDTQYF.

The chain recombines TRBV6-5 with TRBJ1-2, with a tentative D call TRBD1 (6 bases). The V end was cut by 3 bases, the J end by 7 bases, with 18 bases between. The germline gives CDR1 MNHEY, CDR2 SVGAGI. This CDR3 has 15 residues. CDR3 coding DNA: TGTGCCAGCAGTTATGGGGGCAGGGGATTGGGTGGCTACACCTTC. Amino acids: CASSYGGRGLGGYTF.

This clone was seen only once. The V gene is TRBV19, the J gene TRBJ1-6, with D tentatively TRBD1 (6 bases). The CDR3 extends over 16 amino acids. Trimming removed 5 bases at V and 5 bases at J, with 16 bases between. The germline V gene has CDR1 LNHDA and CDR2 SQIVND (reference sequence). The DNA of the CDR3 is TGTGCCAGTAGTCTAACAGGGACGAATAATAATTCACCCCTCCACTTT. This sequence encodes CASSLTGTNNNSPLHF.

The rearrangement links TRBV19 to TRBJ1-3, with 7 nucleotides matching TRBD1. CDR3 length: 14 residues. Per the germline V gene, CDR1 is LNHDA and CDR2 is SQIVND (reference sequence). V was clipped by 7 bases and J by 3 bases; unmatched bases: 6. CDR3 bases: TGTGCCAGTACCGACAGGGCAAATGGAAACACCATATATTTT. Amino acid sequence: CASTDRANGNTIYF.